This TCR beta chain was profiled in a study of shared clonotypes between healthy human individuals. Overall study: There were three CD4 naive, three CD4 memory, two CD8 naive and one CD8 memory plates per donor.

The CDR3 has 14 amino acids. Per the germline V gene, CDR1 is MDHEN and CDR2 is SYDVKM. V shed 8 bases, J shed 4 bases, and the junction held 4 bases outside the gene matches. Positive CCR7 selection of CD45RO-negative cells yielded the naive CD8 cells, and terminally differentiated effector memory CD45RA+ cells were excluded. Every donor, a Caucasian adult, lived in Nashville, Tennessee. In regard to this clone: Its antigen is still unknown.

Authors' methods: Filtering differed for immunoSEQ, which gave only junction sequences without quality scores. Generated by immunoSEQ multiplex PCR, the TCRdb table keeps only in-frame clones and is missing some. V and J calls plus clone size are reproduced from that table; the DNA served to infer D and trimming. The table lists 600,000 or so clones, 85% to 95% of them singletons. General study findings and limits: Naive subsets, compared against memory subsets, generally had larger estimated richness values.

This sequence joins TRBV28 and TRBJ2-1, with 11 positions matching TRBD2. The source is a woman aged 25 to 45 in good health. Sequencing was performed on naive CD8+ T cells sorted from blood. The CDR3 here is CASLGLAAYNEQFF. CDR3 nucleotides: TGTGCCAGCTTGGGACTAGCGGCTTACAATGAGCAGTTCTTC.